Below, one T cell receptor beta chain is given with its context. Between the trimmed V and J ends, which lost 2 bases and 5 bases, there was a span of 9 bases. The CDR3 is 14 residues long. Germline CDR1 and CDR2: SGHTA and FQGNSA. The source of the sample is a study of blood T cell repertoires in COVID-19. Study at large: Samples of COVID-19 (acute and convalescent) were obtained from the United States, Italy and Spain.

Here immunoSEQ multiplex PCR was the method, and the copy in TCRdb shows in-frame clones only, minus some. The table has under 350,000 clones, around 89% seen once. The rearrangement uses TRBV7-2 and TRBJ2-2, with D possibly being TRBD2 (7 bases). Input material: peripheral blood. The clonotype was recovered from a man aged 40-49 years with acute or convalescent COVID-19. CDR3 sequence (DNA): TGTGCCAGCAGCTTACGGGGGGCGACCGGGGAGCTGTTTTTT. Residues: CASSLRGATGELFF. The full variable domain, in which reference TRBV7-2 and TRBJ2-2 provide the parts outside the CDR3, is GAGVSQSPSNKVTEKGKDVELRCDPISGHTALYWYRQSLGQGLEFLIYFQGNSAPDKSGLPSDRFSAERTGGSVSTLTIQRTQQEDSAVYLCASSLRGATGELFFGEGSRLTVL.